This TCR beta chain is from a study of shared clonotypes between healthy human individuals. The wider study: Donors were a couple of women and a few men aged 18 to 49. Points from the study as a whole: Sequencing depth was predicted to influence how clonotypes are shared among donors. All-four-donor shared clonotypes had higher generation probabilities than non-shared clonotypes did. In a few donors, around 5% of naive CD4 clonotypes appeared in common.

This CDR3 spans 14 amino acids. V shed 5 bases and J shed 0 bases, with 11 bases lying between them. From germline, CDR1 is SEHNR and CDR2 FQNEAQ (reference sequence). Worth noting for this clone: The antigen remains undetermined.

The repertoire was sequenced with immunoSEQ multiplex PCR; TCRdb's copy has only in-frame clones and lacks some. Of some 740,000 clones listed, nearly 95% were seen once; the top ten hold more than 20%. The naive CD8 subset, CD45RO-negative cells positively selected for CCR7, excluded terminally differentiated effector memory CD45RA+ cells. The TCR sequence derives from a man aged 25-45 years in good health. V and J are TRBV7-9 and TRBJ2-7; the D gene is possibly TRBD2 (6 bases). Sequenced: naive CD8+ T cells sorted from blood. The CDR3 coding sequence is TGTGCCAGCAGCACACCCGGGAGCTCCTACGAGCAGTACTTC. This gives the protein CASSTPGSSYEQYF.